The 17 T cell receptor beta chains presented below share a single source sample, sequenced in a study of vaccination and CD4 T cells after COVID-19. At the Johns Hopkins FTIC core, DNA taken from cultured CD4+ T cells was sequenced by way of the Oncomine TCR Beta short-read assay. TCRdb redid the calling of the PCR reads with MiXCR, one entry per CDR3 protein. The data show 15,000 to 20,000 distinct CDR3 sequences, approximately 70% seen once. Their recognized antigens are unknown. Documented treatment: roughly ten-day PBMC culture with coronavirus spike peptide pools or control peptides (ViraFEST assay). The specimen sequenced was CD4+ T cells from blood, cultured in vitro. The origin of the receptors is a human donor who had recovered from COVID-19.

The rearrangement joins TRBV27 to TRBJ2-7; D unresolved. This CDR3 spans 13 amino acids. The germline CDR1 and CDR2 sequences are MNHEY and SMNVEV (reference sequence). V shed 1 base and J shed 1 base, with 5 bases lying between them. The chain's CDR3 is CASSLFRSYEQYF. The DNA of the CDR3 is TGTGCCAGCAGTTTATTCAGGTCCTACGAGCAGTACTTC.

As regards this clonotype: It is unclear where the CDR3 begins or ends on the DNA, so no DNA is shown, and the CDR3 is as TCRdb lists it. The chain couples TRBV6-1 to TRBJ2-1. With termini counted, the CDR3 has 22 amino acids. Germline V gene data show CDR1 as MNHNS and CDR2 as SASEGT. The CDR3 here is CASTNQTSMYLCASSYTTRRFF.

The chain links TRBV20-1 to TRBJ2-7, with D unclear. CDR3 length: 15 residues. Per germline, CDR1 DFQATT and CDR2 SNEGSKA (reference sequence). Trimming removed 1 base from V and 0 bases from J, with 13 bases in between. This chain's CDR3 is CSARGHLVGSYEQYF. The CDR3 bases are TGCAGTGCTAGAGGTCATCTTGTCGGCTCCTACGAGCAGTACTTC.

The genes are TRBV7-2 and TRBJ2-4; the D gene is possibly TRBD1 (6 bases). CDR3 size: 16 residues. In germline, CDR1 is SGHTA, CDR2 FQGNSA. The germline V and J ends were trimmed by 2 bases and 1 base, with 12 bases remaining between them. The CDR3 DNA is TGTGCCAGCAGCTTACGATTAGGACAGGCCAAAAACATTCAGTACTTC. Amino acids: CASSLRLGQAKNIQYF.

CDR3 DNA sequence: TGTGCCAGCAGCCAAGATCTTGGTACTAGCGGATCCTACAATGAGCAGTTCTTC. Protein: CASSQDLGTSGSYNEQFF. This chain connects TRBV4-2 to TRBJ2-1, with 8 bases that match TRBD2. From germline, CDR1 is LGHNA and CDR2 YNFKEQ. After removal of 0 bases from V and 1 base from J, the junction contained 8 bases not matched to a gene. The CDR3 is made up of 18 amino acids.

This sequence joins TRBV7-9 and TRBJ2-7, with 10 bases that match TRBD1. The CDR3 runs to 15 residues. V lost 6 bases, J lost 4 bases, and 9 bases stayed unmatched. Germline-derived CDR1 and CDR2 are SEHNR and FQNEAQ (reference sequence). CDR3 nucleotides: TGTGCCAGCAGAGCACCGGGACAGGGGTTTTACGAGCAGTACTTC. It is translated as CASRAPGQGFYEQYF.

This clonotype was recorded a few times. The CDR3 loop is CASSQLRDRGSGGYTF. CDR3 nucleotides: TGTGCCAGCAGTCAACTTAGGGACAGGGGGAGCGGTGGCTACACCTTC. The chain couples TRBV27 to TRBJ1-2, with 11 positions matching TRBD1. The CDR3 totals 16 residues. Trimming took 5 bases from V and 7 from J; bases not matched to a gene: 12. CDR1 and CDR2 from the germline V gene are MNHEY and SMNVEV (reference sequence).

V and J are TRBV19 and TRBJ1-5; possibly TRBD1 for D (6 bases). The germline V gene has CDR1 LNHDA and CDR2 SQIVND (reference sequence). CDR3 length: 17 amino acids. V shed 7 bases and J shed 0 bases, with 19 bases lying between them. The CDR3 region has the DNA TGTGCCAGTACCGATAAACAGGGTGCCTATAGCAATCAGCCCCAGCATTTT. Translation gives CASTDKQGAYSNQPQHF.

The CDR3 protein is CAMRYAVLGTASYEQYF. In nucleotides, the CDR3 is TGTGCCATGCGATATGCAGTTTTGGGGACGGCATCCTACGAGCAGTACTTC. The V and J genes are TRBV27 and TRBJ2-7; D may be TRBD1 or TRBD2 (5 bases each). This CDR3 is built from 17 residues. V was pared by 10 bases and J by 1 base, with 26 bases between. Germline CDR1 and CDR2: MNHEY and SMNVEV (reference sequence).

The CDR3 reads CASSFSSGQVHGYTF. The DNA of the CDR3 is TGTGCCAGCAGCTTCTCATCGGGACAGGTCCATGGCTACACCTTC. The chain couples TRBV7-2 to TRBJ1-2, with 8 bases aligning to TRBD1. This CDR3 has 15 residues. The J segment lost 6 bases and the V segment lost 3 bases, leaving 9 bases of the junction unmatched. The germline CDR1 and CDR2 sequences are SGHTA and FQGNSA.

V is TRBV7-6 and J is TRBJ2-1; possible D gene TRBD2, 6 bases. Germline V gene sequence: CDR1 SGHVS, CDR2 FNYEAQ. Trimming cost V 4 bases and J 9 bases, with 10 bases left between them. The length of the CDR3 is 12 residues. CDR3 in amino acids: CASSSGLLEQFF. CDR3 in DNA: TGTGCCAGCAGCTCGGGACTTCTTGAGCAGTTCTTC.

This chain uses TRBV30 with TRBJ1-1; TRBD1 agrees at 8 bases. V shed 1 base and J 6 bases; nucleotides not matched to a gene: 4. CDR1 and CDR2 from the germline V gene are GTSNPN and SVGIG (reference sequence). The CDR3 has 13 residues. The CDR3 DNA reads TGTGCCTGGAGTGGACAGGGGAGGGCTGAAGCTTTCTTT. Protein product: CAWSGQGRAEAFF.

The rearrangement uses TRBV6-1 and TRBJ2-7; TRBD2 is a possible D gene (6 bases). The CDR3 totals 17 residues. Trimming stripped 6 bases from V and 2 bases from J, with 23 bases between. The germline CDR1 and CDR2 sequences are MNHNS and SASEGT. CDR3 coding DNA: TGTGCCAGCAGCGGCGGGACTGATTACCGTATACCCTACGAGCAGTACTTC. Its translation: CASSGGTDYRIPYEQYF.

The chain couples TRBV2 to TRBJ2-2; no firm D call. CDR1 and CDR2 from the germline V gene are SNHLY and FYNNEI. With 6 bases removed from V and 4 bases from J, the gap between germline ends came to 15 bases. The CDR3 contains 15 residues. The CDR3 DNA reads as TGTGCCAGCAGCCCCAGCCCGGCGCGCACCGGGGAGCTGTTTTTT. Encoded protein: CASSPSPARTGELFF.

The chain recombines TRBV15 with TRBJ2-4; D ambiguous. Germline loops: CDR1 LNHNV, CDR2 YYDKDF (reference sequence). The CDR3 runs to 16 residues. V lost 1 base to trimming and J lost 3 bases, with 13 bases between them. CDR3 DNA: TGTGCCACCAGCAGAGCAGGAGCTTATGGCAAAAACATTCAGTACTTC. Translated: CATSRAGAYGKNIQYF.

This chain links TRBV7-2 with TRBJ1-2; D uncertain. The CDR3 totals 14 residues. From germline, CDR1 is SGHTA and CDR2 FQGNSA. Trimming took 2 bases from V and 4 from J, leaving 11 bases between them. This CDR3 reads CASSLSYGPYGYTF. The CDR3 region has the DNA TGTGCCAGCAGCTTATCGTACGGACCCTATGGCTACACCTTC.

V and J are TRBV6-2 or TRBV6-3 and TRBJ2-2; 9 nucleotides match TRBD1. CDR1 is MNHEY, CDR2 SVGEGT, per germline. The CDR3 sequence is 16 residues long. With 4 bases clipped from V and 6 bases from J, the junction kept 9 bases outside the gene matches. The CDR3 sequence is CASSSSPGQGAGELFF. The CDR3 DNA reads TGTGCCAGCAGTTCTAGCCCGGGACAGGGTGCCGGGGAGCTGTTTTTT.